A single sample gave rise to the 4 T cell receptor beta chains below, sequenced in a study of cytomegalovirus exposure and HLA in healthy donors. With 60 Vbeta and 13 Jbeta primers, the PCR was carried out. The repertoire was sequenced with immunoSEQ multiplex PCR; TCRdb's copy has only in-frame clones and lacks some. The sample shows 120,000 to 150,000 clones, roughly four fifths of them seen only once. Material for sequencing was PBMCs. These receptors all come from a man aged 35-49 years in good health and CMV-seropositive.

The chain combines TRBV7-9 with TRBJ1-2, with a possible D match to TRBD1 (6 bases). Per germline, CDR1 SEHNR and CDR2 FQNEAQ (reference sequence). With 2 bases removed from V and 4 bases from J, the gap between germline ends came to 14 bases. This CDR3 has 15 residues. The CDR3 nucleotides read TGTGCCAGCAGCTTATTGAACAGGGAGGGCTATGGCTACACCTTC. Its protein product is CASSLLNREGYGYTF.

This rearrangement joins TRBV10-3 to TRBJ2-3, with 10 nucleotides matching TRBD2. The CDR3 sequence is 16 residues long. Losses at the gene ends were 6 bases for V and 0 bases for J; bases not matched to a gene: 6. The germline CDR1 and CDR2 sequences are ENHRY and SYGVKD. The CDR3 loop is CAIREPTSGSTDTQYF. CDR3 DNA sequence: TGTGCCATCAGAGAACCGACTAGCGGGAGCACAGATACGCAGTATTTT.

This clone was seen more than once but under ten times. The V and J genes are TRBV19 and TRBJ2-1; D might be TRBD1 (6 bases). This CDR3 contains 17 residues. V shed 5 bases and J shed 5 bases, with 22 bases lying between them. Germline V gene sequence: CDR1 LNHDA, CDR2 SQIVND (reference sequence). This chain's CDR3 is CASSEVRGIGGDNEQFF. As DNA, the CDR3 is TGTGCCAGTAGTGAAGTACGAGGGATAGGGGGTGACAATGAGCAGTTCTTC.

This chain links TRBV7-9 with TRBJ2-7, with 9 bases lining up with TRBD1. J gave up 5 bases and V 1 base, and 6 bases lay outside the gene matches. Germline V gene lookup returns CDR1 SEHNR and CDR2 FQNEAQ (reference sequence). The CDR3 spans 15 residues. The CDR3 sequence is CASSLGDRVSDEQYF. The DNA for the CDR3 is TGTGCCAGCAGCTTAGGGGACAGGGTTTCTGACGAGCAGTACTTC.